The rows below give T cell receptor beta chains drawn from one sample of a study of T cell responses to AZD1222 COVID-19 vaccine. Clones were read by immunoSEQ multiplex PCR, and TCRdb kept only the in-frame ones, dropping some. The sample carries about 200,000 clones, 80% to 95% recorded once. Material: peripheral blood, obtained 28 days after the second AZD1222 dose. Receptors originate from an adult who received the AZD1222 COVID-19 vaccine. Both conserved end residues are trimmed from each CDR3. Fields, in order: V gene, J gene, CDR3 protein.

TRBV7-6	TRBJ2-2	ASSLEGQATGELF
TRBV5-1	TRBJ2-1	ASSLANEQF
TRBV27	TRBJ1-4	ASRPRQGGNEKLF
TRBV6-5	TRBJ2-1	ARGPPYEQF
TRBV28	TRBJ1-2	ASSLYRGFGGYT
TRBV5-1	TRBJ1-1	ASSLQGGSTYVEAF
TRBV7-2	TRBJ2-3	ASIPPGGSRRTDTQY
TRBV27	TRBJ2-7	ASSIREGYYEQY
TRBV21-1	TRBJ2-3	ASSTILAGVGDTQY
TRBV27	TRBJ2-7	ASSLLAGVRAYEQY
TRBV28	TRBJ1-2	ASEGTNANYGYT